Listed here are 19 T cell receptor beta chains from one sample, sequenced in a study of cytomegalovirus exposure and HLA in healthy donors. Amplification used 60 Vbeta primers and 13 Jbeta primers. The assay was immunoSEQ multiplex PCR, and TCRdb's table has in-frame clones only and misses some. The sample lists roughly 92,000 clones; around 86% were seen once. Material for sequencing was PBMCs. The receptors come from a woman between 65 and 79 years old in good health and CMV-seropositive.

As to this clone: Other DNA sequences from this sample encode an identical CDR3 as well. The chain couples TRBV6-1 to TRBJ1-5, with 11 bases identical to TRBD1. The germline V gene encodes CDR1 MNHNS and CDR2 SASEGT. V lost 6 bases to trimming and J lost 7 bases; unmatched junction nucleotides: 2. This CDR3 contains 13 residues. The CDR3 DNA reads TGTGCCAGCAGGGGACAGGGGGGGCAGCCCCAGCATTTT. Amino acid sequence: CASRGQGGQPQHF.

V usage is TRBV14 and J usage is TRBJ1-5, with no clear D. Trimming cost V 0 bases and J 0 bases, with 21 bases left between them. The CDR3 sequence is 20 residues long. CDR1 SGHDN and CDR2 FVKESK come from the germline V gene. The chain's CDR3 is CASSQDRPPSAEYSNQPQHF. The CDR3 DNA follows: TGTGCCAGCAGCCAAGATCGACCCCCTAGCGCAGAGTATAGCAATCAGCCCCAGCATTTT.

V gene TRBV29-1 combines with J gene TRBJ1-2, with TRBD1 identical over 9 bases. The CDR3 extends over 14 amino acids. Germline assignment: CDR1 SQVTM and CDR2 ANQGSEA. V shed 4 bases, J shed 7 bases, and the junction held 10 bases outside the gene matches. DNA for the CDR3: TGCAGCGTTGGGGAGGGACAGGGCGGGTCTGGCTACACCTTC. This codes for CSVGEGQGGSGYTF.

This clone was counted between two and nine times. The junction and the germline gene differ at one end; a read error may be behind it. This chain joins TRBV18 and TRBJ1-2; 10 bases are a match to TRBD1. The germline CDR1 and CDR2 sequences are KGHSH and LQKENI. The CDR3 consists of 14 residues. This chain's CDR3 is CTSSPGQGRYGYTF. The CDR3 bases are TGTACCAGCTCACCGGGACAGGGGCGCTATGGCTACACCTTC.

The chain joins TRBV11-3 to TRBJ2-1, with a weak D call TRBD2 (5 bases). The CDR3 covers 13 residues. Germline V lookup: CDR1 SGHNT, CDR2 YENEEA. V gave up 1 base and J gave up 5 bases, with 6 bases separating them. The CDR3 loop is CASSLARDNEQFF. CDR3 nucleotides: TGTGCCAGCAGCTTAGCGCGGGACAATGAGCAGTTCTTC.

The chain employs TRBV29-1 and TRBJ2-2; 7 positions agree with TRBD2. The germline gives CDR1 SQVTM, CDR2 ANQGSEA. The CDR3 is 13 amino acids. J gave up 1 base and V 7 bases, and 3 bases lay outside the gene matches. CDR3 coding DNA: TGCAGCGGGACGGGAGGGAACACCGGGGAGCTGTTTTTT. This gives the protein CSGTGGNTGELFF.

In DNA, the CDR3 is TGTGCCAGTAGCCTCCGGACTAGCGTCAGCACAGATACGCAGTATTTT. Translating gives CASSLRTSVSTDTQYF. The chain joins TRBV19 to TRBJ2-3; 9 nucleotides line up with TRBD2. The CDR3 is 16 residues long. The V gene's germline CDR1 is LNHDA and CDR2 SQIVND (reference sequence). V was clipped by 6 bases and J by 0 bases; unmatched bases: 7.

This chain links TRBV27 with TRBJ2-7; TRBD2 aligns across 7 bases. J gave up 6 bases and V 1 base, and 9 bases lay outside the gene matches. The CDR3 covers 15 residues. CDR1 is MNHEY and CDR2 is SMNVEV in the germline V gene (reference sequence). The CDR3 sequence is CASSLFAGDPLEQYF. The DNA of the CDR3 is TGTGCCAGCAGTTTATTTGCGGGGGACCCCCTCGAGCAGTACTTC.

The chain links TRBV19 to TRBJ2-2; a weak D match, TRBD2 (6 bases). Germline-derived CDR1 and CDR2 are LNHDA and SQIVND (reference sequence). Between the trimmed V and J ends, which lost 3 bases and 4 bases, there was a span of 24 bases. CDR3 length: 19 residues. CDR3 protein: CASSIPQRMWRGGTGELFF. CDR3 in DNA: TGTGCCAGTAGTATCCCCCAGCGAATGTGGAGGGGAGGCACCGGGGAGCTGTTTTTT.

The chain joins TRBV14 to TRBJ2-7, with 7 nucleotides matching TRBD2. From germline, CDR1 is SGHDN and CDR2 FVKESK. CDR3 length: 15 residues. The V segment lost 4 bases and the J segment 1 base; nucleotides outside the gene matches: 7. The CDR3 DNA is TGTGCCAGCAGCCTCGCGGGAGCGCTATCCTACGAGCAGTACTTC. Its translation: CASSLAGALSYEQYF.

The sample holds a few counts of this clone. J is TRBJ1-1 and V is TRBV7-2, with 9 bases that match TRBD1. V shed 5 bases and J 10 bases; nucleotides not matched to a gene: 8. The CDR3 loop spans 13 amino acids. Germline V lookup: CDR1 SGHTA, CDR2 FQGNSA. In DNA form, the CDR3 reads TGTGCCAGCAGCCCAGCCGGGACAGGGCTAGCTTTCTTT. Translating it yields CASSPAGTGLAFF.

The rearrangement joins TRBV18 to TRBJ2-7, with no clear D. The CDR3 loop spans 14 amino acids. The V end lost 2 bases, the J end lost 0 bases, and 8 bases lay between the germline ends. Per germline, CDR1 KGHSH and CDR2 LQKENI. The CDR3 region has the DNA TGTGCCAGCTCACCAATACAGACCTCCTACGAGCAGTACTTC. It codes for CASSPIQTSYEQYF.

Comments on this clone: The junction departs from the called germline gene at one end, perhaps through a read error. DNA for the CDR3: TGTGTCAGCAGCGAAGGACAGGGGGCGATAGGCGAGCAGTACTTC. Translating it yields CVSSEGQGAIGEQYF. J is TRBJ2-7 and V is TRBV7-9; 11 bases map to TRBD1. Germline V CDR1 and CDR2: SEHNR, FQNEAQ (reference sequence). This CDR3 has 15 amino acids.

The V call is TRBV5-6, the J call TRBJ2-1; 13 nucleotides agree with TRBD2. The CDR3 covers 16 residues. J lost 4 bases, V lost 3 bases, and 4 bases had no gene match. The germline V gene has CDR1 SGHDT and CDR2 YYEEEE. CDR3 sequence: CASSSMGLAGYNEQFF. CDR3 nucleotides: TGTGCCAGCAGCTCTATGGGACTAGCGGGGTACAATGAGCAGTTCTTC.

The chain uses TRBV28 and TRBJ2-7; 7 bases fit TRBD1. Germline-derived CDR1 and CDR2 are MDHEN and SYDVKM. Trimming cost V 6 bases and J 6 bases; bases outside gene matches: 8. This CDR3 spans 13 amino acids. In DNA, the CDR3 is TGTGCCAGCAGCCTCTACAGGGGTGGCGAGCAGTACTTC. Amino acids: CASSLYRGGEQYF.

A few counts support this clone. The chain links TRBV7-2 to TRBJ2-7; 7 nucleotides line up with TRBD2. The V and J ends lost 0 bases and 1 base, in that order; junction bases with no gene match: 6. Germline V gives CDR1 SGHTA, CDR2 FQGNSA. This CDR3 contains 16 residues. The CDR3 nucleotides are TGTGCCAGCAGCTTAGCGTCTGGTAGCGGGTCCTACGAGCAGTACTTC. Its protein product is CASSLASGSGSYEQYF.

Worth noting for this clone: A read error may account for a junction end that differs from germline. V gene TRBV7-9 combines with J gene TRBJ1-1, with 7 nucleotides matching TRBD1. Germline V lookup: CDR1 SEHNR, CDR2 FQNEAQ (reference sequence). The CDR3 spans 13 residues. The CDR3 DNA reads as TGTTCCAGCAGTTACAGGGGTGGTGCTGAAGCTTTCTTT. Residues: CSSSYRGGAEAFF.

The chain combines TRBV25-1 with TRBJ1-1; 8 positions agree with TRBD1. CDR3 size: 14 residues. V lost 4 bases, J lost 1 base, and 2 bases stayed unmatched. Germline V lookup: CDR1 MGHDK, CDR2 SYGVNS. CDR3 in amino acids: CASSVTGANTEAFF. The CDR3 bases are TGTGCCAGCAGTGTGACAGGGGCGAACACTGAAGCTTTCTTT.

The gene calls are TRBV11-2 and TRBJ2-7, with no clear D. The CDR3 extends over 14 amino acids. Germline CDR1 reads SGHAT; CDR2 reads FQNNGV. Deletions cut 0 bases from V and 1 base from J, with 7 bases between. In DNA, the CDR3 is TGTGCCAGCAGCTTAGACAGGTTTTCCTACGAGCAGTACTTC. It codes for CASSLDRFSYEQYF.